This is a list of T cell receptor beta chains from one sample in a study of T cell responses to AZD1222 COVID-19 vaccine. Produced via immunoSEQ multiplex PCR; TCRdb's table is partial and in-frame only. The sample lists about 120,000 clones; about nine tenths were seen once. The source material was peripheral blood, sampled on day 0 of AZD1222 vaccination. The source is an adult in good health. CDR3s include the opening cysteine and the closing phenylalanine or tryptophan. Fields, in order: J gene, D gene, clone size, V gene, CDR3 length, CDR3 protein, CDR3 DNA. D genes are given only for firm matches. Part of the rows lack a size; the others show once, few, many or a class for expanded clones.

j_gene: TRBJ1-4; d_gene: -; abundance: -; v_gene: TRBV19; len: 16; CDR3aa: CASRRQGSLSGEKLFF; CDR3nt: TGTGCCAGTAGACGTCAGGGCTCCCTCTCCGGTGAAAAACTGTTTTTT
j_gene: TRBJ1-2; d_gene: -; abundance: -; v_gene: TRBV6-5; len: 14; CDR3aa: CASSYSSGSYGYTF; CDR3nt: TGTGCCAGCAGTTACTCATCGGGCAGCTATGGCTACACCTTC
j_gene: TRBJ2-5; d_gene: TRBD2; abundance: -; v_gene: TRBV7-2; len: 15; CDR3aa: CASSPLAGDQETQYF; CDR3nt: TGTGCCAGCAGCCCCCTAGCGGGGGACCAAGAGACCCAGTACTTC
j_gene: TRBJ1-2; d_gene: -; abundance: once; v_gene: TRBV7-2; len: 13; CDR3aa: CASSHPRGYGYTF; CDR3nt: TGTGCCAGCAGCCACCCGAGAGGGTATGGCTACACCTTC
j_gene: TRBJ2-7; d_gene: TRBD1; abundance: -; v_gene: TRBV7-2; len: 18; CDR3aa: CASSFFGYYRGISYEQYF; CDR3nt: TGTGCCAGCAGCTTCTTCGGGTACTACAGGGGGATCTCCTACGAGCAGTACTTC
j_gene: TRBJ2-1; d_gene: -; abundance: -; v_gene: TRBV5-4; len: 13; CDR3aa: CASSFRGGNEQFF; CDR3nt: TGTGCCAGCAGCTTCAGGGGTGGCAATGAGCAGTTCTTC
j_gene: TRBJ2-7; d_gene: TRBD2; abundance: -; v_gene: TRBV19; len: 15; CDR3aa: CASSIEPSGLLEQYF; CDR3nt: TGTGCCAGTAGTATAGAGCCTAGCGGGCTCCTAGAGCAGTACTTC
j_gene: TRBJ1-5; d_gene: TRBD1; abundance: -; v_gene: TRBV7-9; len: 15; CDR3aa: CASSLDRAGNQPQHF; CDR3nt: TGTGCCAGCAGCCTCGACAGGGCCGGCAATCAGCCCCAGCATTTT
j_gene: TRBJ1-1; d_gene: -; abundance: -; v_gene: TRBV4-3; len: 12; CDR3aa: CASSQDRTEAFF; CDR3nt: TGCGCCAGCAGCCAAGATAGAACTGAAGCTTTCTTT
j_gene: TRBJ1-1; d_gene: TRBD1; abundance: -; v_gene: TRBV5-1; len: 15; CDR3aa: CASSLLQGTNTEAFF; CDR3nt: TGCGCCAGCAGCTTATTACAGGGGACGAACACTGAAGCTTTCTTT
j_gene: TRBJ1-4; d_gene: TRBD1; abundance: -; v_gene: TRBV3-1/TRBV3-2; len: 15; CDR3aa: CASSRETGKREKLFF; CDR3nt: TGTGCCAGCAGCCGGGAGACAGGGAAGCGTGAAAAACTGTTTTTT
j_gene: TRBJ1-3; d_gene: -; abundance: -; v_gene: TRBV18; len: 15; CDR3aa: CASSPTAFSGNTIYF; CDR3nt: TGTGCCAGCTCACCTACAGCCTTCTCTGGAAACACCATATATTTT
j_gene: TRBJ2-7; d_gene: TRBD1; abundance: once; v_gene: TRBV27; len: 15; CDR3aa: CASSSTGTGFDEQYF; CDR3nt: TGTGCCAGCAGTTCCACCGGGACAGGGTTTGACGAGCAGTACTTC
j_gene: TRBJ1-5; d_gene: -; abundance: -; v_gene: TRBV30; len: 16; CDR3aa: CAWSPRWAEWNQPQHF; CDR3nt: TGTGCCTGGAGCCCCCGTTGGGCGGAATGGAATCAGCCCCAGCATTTT
j_gene: TRBJ1-2; d_gene: -; abundance: once; v_gene: TRBV6-5; len: 15; CDR3aa: CASKTGGEGIYGYTF; CDR3nt: TGTGCCAGCAAGACCGGAGGCGAGGGGATCTATGGCTACACCTTC
j_gene: TRBJ1-5; d_gene: TRBD1; abundance: few; v_gene: TRBV18; len: 17; CDR3aa: CASSPRGRGRVNQPQHF; CDR3nt: TGTGCCAGCTCACCACGTGGCAGGGGGAGGGTCAATCAGCCCCAGCATTTT
j_gene: TRBJ1-2; d_gene: TRBD1; abundance: -; v_gene: TRBV5-1; len: 13; CDR3aa: CASSRGTGGGYTF; CDR3nt: TGCGCCAGCAGCCGTGGGACAGGGGGAGGCTACACCTTC
j_gene: TRBJ1-5; d_gene: -; abundance: once; v_gene: TRBV5-1; len: 15; CDR3aa: CASSSDAGGNQPQHF; CDR3nt: TGCGCCAGCAGCTCGGACGCCGGGGGCAATCAGCCCCAGCATTTT
j_gene: TRBJ2-2; d_gene: -; abundance: -; v_gene: TRBV4-2; len: 15; CDR3aa: CASSQEAAQTRELFF; CDR3nt: TGTGCCAGCAGCCAAGAAGCGGCGCAGACCCGGGAGCTGTTTTTT
j_gene: TRBJ2-1; d_gene: -; abundance: -; v_gene: TRBV19; len: 17; CDR3aa: CASSISTGSPSYNEQFF; CDR3nt: TGTGCCAGTAGTATATCAACAGGGTCCCCCTCCTACAATGAGCAGTTCTTC
j_gene: TRBJ1-1; d_gene: -; abundance: -; v_gene: TRBV20-1; len: 12; CDR3aa: CSASYSNTEAFF; CDR3nt: TGCAGTGCTAGTTATTCGAACACTGAAGCTTTCTTT
j_gene: TRBJ2-5; d_gene: TRBD1; abundance: -; v_gene: TRBV2; len: 14; CDR3aa: CASSGTGGMETQYF; CDR3nt: TGTGCCAGCAGTGGTACAGGGGGCATGGAGACCCAGTACTTC
j_gene: TRBJ1-1; d_gene: -; abundance: -; v_gene: TRBV5-4; len: 16; CDR3aa: CASSLHSGGAGPEAFF; CDR3nt: TGTGCCAGCAGCCTCCATAGCGGGGGAGCCGGCCCTGAAGCTTTCTTT
j_gene: TRBJ2-1; d_gene: -; abundance: -; v_gene: TRBV4-1; len: 18; CDR3aa: CASSQTQGGIGYTNEQFF; CDR3nt: TGCGCCAGCAGCCAGACCCAGGGGGGGATTGGGTACACGAATGAGCAGTTCTTC
j_gene: TRBJ2-1; d_gene: -; abundance: once; v_gene: TRBV18; len: 13; CDR3aa: CASSMNRDNEQFF; CDR3nt: TGTGCCAGCTCTATGAACAGGGACAATGAGCAGTTCTTC
j_gene: TRBJ1-2; d_gene: TRBD1; abundance: -; v_gene: TRBV16; len: 14; CDR3aa: CASSLPTGLDGYTF; CDR3nt: TGTGCCAGCAGCCTTCCGACAGGGCTGGATGGCTACACCTTC
j_gene: TRBJ1-2; d_gene: TRBD1; abundance: -; v_gene: TRBV19; len: 13; CDR3aa: CASLTGGNYGYTF; CDR3nt: TGTGCCAGTTTGACAGGGGGCAACTATGGCTACACCTTC
j_gene: TRBJ1-1; d_gene: -; abundance: -; v_gene: TRBV19; len: 11; CDR3aa: CARCRNTEAFF; CDR3nt: TGTGCCAGATGTAGGAACACTGAAGCTTTCTTT
j_gene: TRBJ2-7; d_gene: -; abundance: -; v_gene: TRBV27; len: 13; CDR3aa: CASSPRAGHEQYF; CDR3nt: TGTGCCAGCAGTCCCCGGGCTGGCCACGAGCAGTACTTC
j_gene: TRBJ1-3; d_gene: -; abundance: -; v_gene: TRBV25-1; len: 17; CDR3aa: CASGGVRGGSSGNTIYF; CDR3nt: TGTGCCAGTGGTGGGGTCAGGGGAGGCAGCTCTGGAAACACCATATATTTT
j_gene: TRBJ2-7; d_gene: -; abundance: -; v_gene: TRBV4-2; len: 14; CDR3aa: CASSQDQGTYEQYF; CDR3nt: TGTGCCAGCAGCCAAGATCAGGGAACCTACGAGCAGTACTTC
j_gene: TRBJ1-5; d_gene: -; abundance: few; v_gene: TRBV18; len: 16; CDR3aa: CASSPLRATSNQPQHF; CDR3nt: TGTGCCAGCTCACCACTCAGGGCCACTAGCAATCAGCCCCAGCATTTT
j_gene: TRBJ1-6; d_gene: -; abundance: -; v_gene: TRBV7-2; len: 15; CDR3aa: CASSLGGQGGSPLHF; CDR3nt: TGTGCCAGCAGCTTAGGGGGGCAGGGAGGGTCACCCCTCCACTTT
j_gene: TRBJ2-7; d_gene: -; abundance: -; v_gene: TRBV4-1; len: 14; CDR3aa: CASSQGLRGREQYF; CDR3nt: TGCGCCAGCAGCCAAGGCTTACGGGGACGCGAGCAGTACTTC
j_gene: TRBJ1-4; d_gene: TRBD1; abundance: -; v_gene: TRBV6-1; len: 16; CDR3aa: CASSEILGTGGVKLFF; CDR3nt: TGTGCCAGCAGTGAAATTCTGGGGACAGGGGGCGTGAAACTGTTTTTT
j_gene: TRBJ2-7; d_gene: TRBD2; abundance: -; v_gene: TRBV4-1; len: 17; CDR3aa: CASSQGRSSGGAYEQYF; CDR3nt: TGCGCCAGCAGCCAGGGCCGTTCTAGCGGGGGTGCCTACGAGCAGTACTTC
j_gene: TRBJ2-2; d_gene: TRBD2; abundance: -; v_gene: TRBV7-2; len: 16; CDR3aa: CASSWTSGGHAGELFF; CDR3nt: TGTGCCAGCAGCTGGACTAGCGGGGGCCATGCCGGGGAGCTGTTTTTT
j_gene: TRBJ1-1; d_gene: -; abundance: -; v_gene: TRBV7-8; len: 14; CDR3aa: CASSQPTGNTEAFF; CDR3nt: TGTGCCAGCAGCCAGCCGACAGGGAACACTGAAGCTTTCTTT
j_gene: TRBJ2-7; d_gene: -; abundance: -; v_gene: TRBV6-5; len: 15; CDR3aa: CASSYSMGESYEQYF; CDR3nt: TGTGCCAGCAGTTACTCGATGGGGGAATCCTACGAGCAGTACTTC
j_gene: TRBJ1-1; d_gene: TRBD1; abundance: -; v_gene: TRBV5-5; len: 16; CDR3aa: CASSLRDRGGDTEAFF; CDR3nt: TGTGCCAGCAGCCTCCGGGACAGGGGAGGGGACACTGAAGCTTTCTTT
j_gene: TRBJ1-4; d_gene: TRBD1; abundance: -; v_gene: TRBV27; len: 14; CDR3aa: CASGYGTGLEKLFF; CDR3nt: TGTGCCAGCGGTTACGGGACAGGCCTTGAAAAACTGTTTTTT
j_gene: TRBJ1-1; d_gene: -; abundance: -; v_gene: TRBV19; len: 12; CDR3aa: CASLGGGTEAFF; CDR3nt: TGTGCCAGCCTGGGTGGGGGCACTGAAGCTTTCTTT
j_gene: TRBJ2-3; d_gene: -; abundance: -; v_gene: TRBV15; len: 15; CDR3aa: CATKNGTFYTDTQYF; CDR3nt: TGTGCCACCAAAAACGGGACTTTCTACACAGATACGCAGTATTTT
j_gene: TRBJ1-2; d_gene: TRBD1; abundance: -; v_gene: TRBV2; len: 16; CDR3aa: CASSEFGTGNSYGYTF; CDR3nt: TGTGCCAGCAGTGAATTTGGGACAGGGAATTCTTATGGCTACACCTTC
j_gene: TRBJ2-7; d_gene: -; abundance: -; v_gene: TRBV7-2; len: 11; CDR3aa: CASSFSFEQYF; CDR3nt: TGTGCCAGCAGCTTCTCTTTCGAGCAGTACTTC
j_gene: TRBJ1-1; d_gene: TRBD1; abundance: once; v_gene: TRBV19; len: 14; CDR3aa: CASSMDRGQRQAFF; CDR3nt: TGTGCCAGTAGTATGGACAGGGGGCAACGTCAAGCTTTCTTT
j_gene: TRBJ2-1; d_gene: TRBD2; abundance: -; v_gene: TRBV5-4; len: 14; CDR3aa: CASTLAGGLNEQFF; CDR3nt: TGTGCCAGCACCCTAGCGGGGGGGCTCAATGAGCAGTTCTTC
j_gene: TRBJ2-1; d_gene: -; abundance: once; v_gene: TRBV19; len: 12; CDR3aa: CASSSQGNEQFF; CDR3nt: TGTGCCAGTAGCTCCCAGGGAAATGAGCAGTTCTTC
j_gene: TRBJ1-6; d_gene: TRBD1; abundance: -; v_gene: TRBV5-1; len: 15; CDR3aa: CASSEGDRVNSPLHF; CDR3nt: TGCGCCAGCAGTGAGGGGGACAGGGTTAATTCACCCCTCCACTTT
j_gene: TRBJ2-1; d_gene: -; abundance: -; v_gene: TRBV4-1; len: 15; CDR3aa: CASSPTAGLDNEQFF; CDR3nt: TGCGCCAGCAGCCCCACGGCGGGCCTGGACAATGAGCAGTTCTTC
j_gene: TRBJ1-1; d_gene: -; abundance: -; v_gene: TRBV4-3; len: 14; CDR3aa: CASSQVGFFTEAFF; CDR3nt: TGCGCCAGCAGCCAAGTGGGATTTTTCACTGAAGCTTTCTTT
j_gene: TRBJ1-2; d_gene: TRBD1; abundance: -; v_gene: TRBV3-1/TRBV3-2; len: 13; CDR3aa: CASSPGQGSGYTF; CDR3nt: TGTGCCAGCAGCCCGGGACAGGGAAGTGGCTACACCTTC
j_gene: TRBJ2-4; d_gene: -; abundance: -; v_gene: TRBV3-1/TRBV3-2; len: 11; CDR3aa: CASSQAGVEYF; CDR3nt: TGTGCCAGCAGCCAAGCCGGGGTTGAGTACTTC
j_gene: TRBJ2-7; d_gene: -; abundance: -; v_gene: TRBV6-1; len: 16; CDR3aa: CASSERQGRTAYEQYF; CDR3nt: TGTGCCAGCAGTGAACGGCAAGGACGCACAGCCTACGAGCAGTACTTC
j_gene: TRBJ1-2; d_gene: -; abundance: -; v_gene: TRBV29-1; len: 12; CDR3aa: CSVRRDDYGYTF; CDR3nt: TGCAGCGTTCGCAGGGATGACTATGGCTACACCTTC